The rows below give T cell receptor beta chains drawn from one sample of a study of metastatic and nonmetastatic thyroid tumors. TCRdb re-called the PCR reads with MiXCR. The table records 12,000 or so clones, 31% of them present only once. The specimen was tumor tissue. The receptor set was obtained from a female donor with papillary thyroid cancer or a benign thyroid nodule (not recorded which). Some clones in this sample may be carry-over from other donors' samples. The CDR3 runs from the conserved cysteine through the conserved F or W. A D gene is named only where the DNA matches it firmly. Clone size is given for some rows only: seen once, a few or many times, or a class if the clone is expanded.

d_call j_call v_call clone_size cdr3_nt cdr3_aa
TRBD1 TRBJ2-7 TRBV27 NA TGTGCCAGCAGTTCAGGACAGGGTTTTAACGAGCAGTACTTC CASSSGQGFNEQYF
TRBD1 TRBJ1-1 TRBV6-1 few TGTGCCAGCAGACGCCGGGACAGGGTGGACACTGAAGCTTTCTTT CASRRRDRVDTEAFF
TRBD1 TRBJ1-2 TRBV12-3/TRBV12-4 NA TGTGCCAGCAGTTTAGGGCTGGGGACAGGGGGCCGGGGCTACACCTTC CASSLGLGTGGRGYTF
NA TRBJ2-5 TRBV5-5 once TGTGCCAACAGTACTGACAGGCACCCTAGCGACTTC CANSTDRHPSDF
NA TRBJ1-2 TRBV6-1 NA TGTGTCAGCGCCCACGGGGGCAACTATGGATACACCTTC CVSAHGGNYGYTF
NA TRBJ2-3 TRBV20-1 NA TGCAGTGCTAGGACTAGTGCTAGCACAGATACGCAGTATTTT CSARTSASTDTQYF
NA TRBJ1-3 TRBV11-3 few TGTGCCAGCAGCTTAAACGCCGGAAACACCATATATTTT CASSLNAGNTIYF
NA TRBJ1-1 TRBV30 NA TGTGCCTGGAGTGTTCAGGTGGAGACGGCAGCTTTCTTT CAWSVQVETAAFF
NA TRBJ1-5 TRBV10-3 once TGTGCCATCAGTGCACTCGATGTATCTATTCTTAAGGCTCAGCCCCAGCATTTT CAISALDVSILKAQPQHF
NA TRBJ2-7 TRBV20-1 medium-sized TGCAGTGCTAGAGGCCGTAGCGTAGTCTACGAGCAGTACTTC CSARGRSVVYEQYF
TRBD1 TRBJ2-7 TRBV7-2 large TGTGCCAGCAGCGGACAGACAGGGATCGGGCAGTACTTC CASSGQTGIGQYF
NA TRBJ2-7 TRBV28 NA TGTGCCAGCAGTTTAGGGTCAGGTGAGCAGTACTTC CASSLGSGEQYF
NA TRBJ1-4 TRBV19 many TGTGCCAGTACCGGTGAAAAACTGTTTTTT CASTGEKLFF
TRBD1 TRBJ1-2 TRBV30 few TGTGCCCAACGGACAGGGCGATTCTATGGCTACACCTTC CAQRTGRFYGYTF
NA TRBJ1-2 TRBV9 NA TGTGCCAGCAGCCCGGGCGGCCGCATTTTTGGCACCTTC CASSPGGRIFGTF
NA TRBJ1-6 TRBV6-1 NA TGTGCCAGCTTGACAGGACATCTTCGTAATTCACCCCTCCACTTT CASLTGHLRNSPLHF
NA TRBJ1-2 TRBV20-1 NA TGCAGTGCTAGATATCCCGTCAAAAACTATGTCTACACCTTC CSARYPVKNYVYTF
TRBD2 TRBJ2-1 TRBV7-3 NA TGTGCCAGCAGCCCCGTGGGACTAGCGGGAGTTCGGGAGCAGTTCTTC CASSPVGLAGVREQFF
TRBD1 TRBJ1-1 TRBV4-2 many TGTGCCAGCAGTCAACCTGAACAGGGGAAAGCTTTCTTT CASSQPEQGKAFF
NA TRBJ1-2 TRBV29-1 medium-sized TGCAGCGTTGTAGCGGAGAAGTTCGATGGCTACACCTTC CSVVAEKFDGYTF
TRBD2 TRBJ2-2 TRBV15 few TGTGCCACCAGCAGAGATATGACTAGCGGGAACACCGGGGAGCTGTTTTTT CATSRDMTSGNTGELFF
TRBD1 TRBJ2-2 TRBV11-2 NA TGTGCCAGCAGCCCGAGGGGGCGCGGAACCGGGGAGCTGTTTTTT CASSPRGRGTGELFF
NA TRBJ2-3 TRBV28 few TGTGCCAGCCGGGGGTTCAACACAGATACGCAGTATTTT CASRGFNTDTQYF
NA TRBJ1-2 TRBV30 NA TGTGCCTGGAGCGCCCCTCCAACGGACCCTACCTATGGCTACACCTTC CAWSAPPTDPTYGYTF
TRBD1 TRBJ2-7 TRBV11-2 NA TGTGCCAGCAGCCCAGGGACAGGGCAGTACTTC CASSPGTGQYF
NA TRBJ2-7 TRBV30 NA TGTGCCTGGAGTATTAGGGGGTACGAGCAGTACTTC CAWSIRGYEQYF
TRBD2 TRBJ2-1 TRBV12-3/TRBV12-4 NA TGTGCCACCGGTACTAGCGGGACCCCTGTCGATGAGCAGTTCTTC CATGTSGTPVDEQFF
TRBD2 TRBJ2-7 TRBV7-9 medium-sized TGTGCCAGCAGCTTAATAGCGGGGGAGCAGTACTTC CASSLIAGEQYF
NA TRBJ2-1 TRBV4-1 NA TGCGCCAGCAGCCAAGGGAGAGGTGAGCAGTTCTTC CASSQGRGEQFF
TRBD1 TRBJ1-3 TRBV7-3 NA TGTGCCAGCAGCTTACAGGGGGCGAGCTCTGGAAACACCATATATTTT CASSLQGASSGNTIYF
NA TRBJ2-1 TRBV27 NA TGTGCCAGCAGTTTAATGGCGGGTGAGCAGTTCTTC CASSLMAGEQFF
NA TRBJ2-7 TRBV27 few TGTGCCAGCAGTTCCCTCGCGGCCGGATCCTACGAGCAGTACTTC CASSSLAAGSYEQYF
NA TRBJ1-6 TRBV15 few TGTGCCACCAGCAGGGGAGGGACAAATTATAATTCACCCCTCCACTTT CATSRGGTNYNSPLHF
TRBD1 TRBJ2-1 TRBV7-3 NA TGTGCCAGCAGCAGCTCCGGGACAGGTAATGAGCAGTTCTTC CASSSSGTGNEQFF
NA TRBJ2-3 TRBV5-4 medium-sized TGTGCCAGCAGGGGCGGGCGGGTCGGAGCGGAGGATACGCAGTATTTT CASRGGRVGAEDTQYF
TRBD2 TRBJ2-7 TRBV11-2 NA TGTGCCAGCAGCTTAAATATAGCGGGGTACGAGCAGTACTTC CASSLNIAGYEQYF
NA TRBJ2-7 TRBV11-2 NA TGTGCCAGCAGCTCAGGGGGGCGTAACTCGCAGGGGAGCGAGCAGTACTTC CASSSGGRNSQGSEQYF
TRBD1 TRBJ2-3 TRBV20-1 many TGCAGTGCTCCCGCACAGGGGACAGATACGCAGTATTTT CSAPAQGTDTQYF
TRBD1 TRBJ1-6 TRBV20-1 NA TGCAGTGCTCCCGGGACAGGGGTCTCCCTCCACTTT CSAPGTGVSLHF
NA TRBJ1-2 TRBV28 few TGTGCCAGCAGTTTGCAAGGGTATGGCTACACCTTC CASSLQGYGYTF
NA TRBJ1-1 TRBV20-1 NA TGCAGTGCTAGAGGTTGCGGGTCCAGCGCCGGTACTGTGAACACTGAAGCTTTCTTT CSARGCGSSAGTVNTEAFF
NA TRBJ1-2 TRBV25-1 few TGTGCCAGCAGGTCGGGACTCCCAGGCAGCTATGGCTACACCTTC CASRSGLPGSYGYTF
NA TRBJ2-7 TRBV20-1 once TGCAGTGCTAGAGATCCGGCTAGCTCCTACGAGCAGTACTTC CSARDPASSYEQYF
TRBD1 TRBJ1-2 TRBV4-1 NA TGCGCCAGCAGCCAATCCGGGACAGACGGCTACACCTTC CASSQSGTDGYTF
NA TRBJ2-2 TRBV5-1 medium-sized TGCGCCAGCAGCCCCAACGGGCCCGACACCGGGGAGCTGTTTTTT CASSPNGPDTGELFF
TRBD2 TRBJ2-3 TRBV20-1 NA TGCAGTGCTCCGGGACTAGCAGGAGATACGCAGTATTTT CSAPGLAGDTQYF
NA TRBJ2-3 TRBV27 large TGTGCCAGCAGCCGCCTCGACAGAAGAACCACAGATACGCAGTATTTT CASSRLDRRTTDTQYF
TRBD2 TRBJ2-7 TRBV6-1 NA TGTGCCAGCAGTCGGACTAGGGTAATTTACGAGCAGTACTTC CASSRTRVIYEQYF
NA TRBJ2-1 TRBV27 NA TGTGCCAGCAGTTTTATCTCGGGCGGCTACGACAATGAGCAGTTCTTC CASSFISGGYDNEQFF
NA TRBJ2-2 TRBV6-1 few TGTGCCAGCAAGGGCGGGGCCGGGGAGCTGTTTTTT CASKGGAGELFF
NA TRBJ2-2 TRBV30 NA TGTGCCTGGACAGTCGTCCTGGGCACCGGGGAGCTGTTTTTT CAWTVVLGTGELFF
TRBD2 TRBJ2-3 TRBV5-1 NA TGCGCCAGCAGCTTGTGGATGAGCGGGAGCATCACAGATACGCAGTATTTT CASSLWMSGSITDTQYF
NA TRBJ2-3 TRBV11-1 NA TGTGCCAGCAGCTTATGGACAACGGCCACAGATACGCAGTATTTT CASSLWTTATDTQYF
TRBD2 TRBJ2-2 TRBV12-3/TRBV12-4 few TGTGCCAGCAGCTTACTAGCGGGAGTGCCTTACGGTGAGCTGTTTTTT CASSLLAGVPYGELFF